Described below is a single T cell receptor beta chain sequence and its context. CD45RA-negative memory and CD45RA+ naive subsets were split from the CD4+ cells. This CDR3 is 14 amino acids long. Trimming removed 6 bases at V and 1 base at J, with 12 bases between. The germline gives CDR1 MNHNY, CDR2 SVGAGI (reference sequence). The study ran the assay at deep level. Generated by immunoSEQ multiplex PCR, the TCRdb table keeps only in-frame clones and is missing some. The sample comprises about 960,000 clones, 60% to 85% of which are singletons, and around 1.5% rests with the top ten. The sample comes from a study of shared clonotypes between healthy human individuals. On the study more broadly: CD4 naive and memory got three plates each, CD8 naive two, CD8 memory one.

The TCR sequence derives from a man in his late teens or twenties in good health. This chain joins TRBV6-6 and TRBJ2-5; D unclear. The material sequenced was memory CD4+ T cells sorted from blood. Subset reported: CD45RA-negative fraction. The CDR3 nucleotides are TGTGCCAGCAGCCTCGGACGGCTCCAAGAGACCCAGTACTTC. It yields the protein CASSLGRLQETQYF.